These 32 T cell receptor beta chains originate from one sample sequenced in a study of T cells in tuberculosis. Some clones are missing from TCRdb's copy, which holds only in-frame ones; the method was immunoSEQ multiplex PCR. The data contain under 40,000 clones, just over 90% of them singletons. The sequenced sample was PBMCs. The source of these receptors is a donor between 10 and 35 years old with latent tuberculosis or without tuberculosis infection.

The chain has TRBV5-1 and TRBJ1-2; the match to TRBD1 covers 8 bases. Germline V lookup: CDR1 SGHRS, CDR2 YFSETQ. The ends lost 4 bases at V and 0 bases at J; junction bases unmatched: 2. CDR3 length: 14 amino acids. The CDR3 region is CASSPTGANYGYTF. CDR3 nucleotides: TGCGCCAGCAGCCCGACAGGGGCTAACTATGGCTACACCTTC.

The chain combines TRBV4-3 with TRBJ1-3; 8 nucleotides match TRBD1. CDR1 is LGHNA, CDR2 YSLEER, per germline. V was pared by 8 bases and J by 3 bases, with 9 bases of the junction left unmatched. The CDR3 has 15 amino acids. CDR3 sequence: CASSPRQGSGNTIYF. CDR3 coding DNA: TGCGCCAGCTCCCCGAGACAGGGGAGTGGAAACACCATATATTTT.

The chain recombines TRBV25-1 with TRBJ1-6, with a weak D call TRBD1 (5 bases). Trimming pared 1 base from V and 7 bases from J, leaving 11 bases between. The CDR3 is 15 residues long. Germline V lookup: CDR1 MGHDK, CDR2 SYGVNS. CDR3 sequence: CASSESAGLNSPLHF. DNA of the CDR3: TGTGCCAGCAGTGAATCCGCAGGGTTGAATTCACCCCTCCACTTT.

CDR3 nucleotide sequence: TGTGCCAGCAGCTTAGCCCCTAGCGGGGGGGGCACAGATACGCAGTATTTT. Translated, it gives CASSLAPSGGGTDTQYF. The V and J genes are TRBV7-9 and TRBJ2-3; 12 bases agree with TRBD2. Looked up from germline, CDR1 is SEHNR and CDR2 is FQNEAQ (reference sequence). This CDR3 has 17 amino acids. V lost 0 bases, J lost 1 base, and 2 bases stayed unmatched.

The chain has TRBV5-6 and TRBJ1-1; 8 bases fit TRBD1. This CDR3 region has 15 residues. The ends lost 2 bases at V and 7 bases at J; junction bases unmatched: 10. Looked up from germline, CDR1 is SGHDT and CDR2 is YYEEEE. The CDR3 sequence: CASSLVAGGRSEAFF. Written as DNA, the CDR3 is TGTGCCAGCAGCTTAGTGGCAGGGGGCCGGAGTGAAGCTTTCTTT.

This rearrangement joins TRBV7-2 to TRBJ2-7, with 8 bases lining up with TRBD2. Germline CDR1 is SGHTA and CDR2 is FQGNSA. The J segment lost 5 bases and the V segment lost 4 bases, leaving 10 bases of the junction unmatched. The CDR3 totals 15 residues. CDR3 loop: CASSSQAGGADEQYF. The CDR3 DNA reads as TGTGCCAGCAGCTCCCAGGCGGGGGGAGCGGACGAGCAGTACTTC.

A single count supports this clone. The V call is TRBV4-3, the J call TRBJ1-1; D is perhaps TRBD1 (5 bases). This CDR3 spans 15 amino acids. Germline-derived CDR1 and CDR2 are LGHNA and YSLEER. Trimming cost V 5 bases and J 1 base, with 14 bases left between them. The CDR3 DNA reads as TGCGCCAGCAGCAACCCCGGGGGGTGGAACACTGAAGCTTTCTTT. This gives the protein CASSNPGGWNTEAFF.

The chain carries TRBV5-6 and TRBJ1-1; D is unclear. V was trimmed by 2 bases and J by 0 bases, leaving 17 bases between them. CDR1 and CDR2 from the germline V gene are SGHDT and YYEEEE. This CDR3 has 17 amino acids. CDR3 DNA: TGTGCCAGCAGCTTTCCTGGAGAGGGTAGGATGAACACTGAAGCTTTCTTT. Its protein product is CASSFPGEGRMNTEAFF. The variable domain in full, with the rest retrieved from reference TRBV5-6 and TRBJ1-1, is DAGVTQSPTHLIKTRGQQVTLRCSPKSGHDTVSWYQQALGQGPQFIFQYYEEEERQRGNFPDRFSGHQFPNYSSELNVNALLLGDSALYLCASSFPGEGRMNTEAFFGQGTRLTVV.

This clone was found once. The chain is built from TRBV6-5 and TRBJ2-7; 7 bases are a match to TRBD2. Trimming took 2 bases from V and 1 from J; bases not matched to a gene: 5. The CDR3 contains 15 residues. From germline, CDR1 is MNHEY and CDR2 SVGAGI. CDR3 nucleotide sequence: TGTGCCAGCAGTTACCGAGCTAGCGGTTCCTACGAGCAGTACTTC. Protein product: CASSYRASGSYEQYF.

The J gene is TRBJ1-5, the V gene TRBV27; tentatively, D is TRBD1 (5 bases). CDR3 size: 13 residues. Trimming removed 5 bases at V and 5 bases at J, with 10 bases between. Per germline, CDR1 MNHEY and CDR2 SMNVEV (reference sequence). The DNA of the CDR3 is TGTGCCAGCAGTACGGGGGGACATCAGCCCCAGCATTTT. It codes for CASSTGGHQPQHF.

V gene TRBV29-1 combines with J gene TRBJ2-5; a possible D gene is TRBD2 (6 bases). Per the germline V gene, CDR1 is SQVTM and CDR2 is ANQGSEA. V lost 6 bases to trimming and J lost 5 bases, with 16 bases between them. The CDR3 sequence is 13 residues long. DNA of the CDR3: TGCAGCGTCCTTTTGGCGGGAAGGGAGACCCAGTACTTC. It encodes CSVLLAGRETQYF.

The V gene is TRBV27, the J gene TRBJ2-7; no firm D call. CDR3 size: 12 residues. Germline V lookup: CDR1 MNHEY, CDR2 SMNVEV (reference sequence). V gave up 5 bases and J gave up 2 bases, with 7 bases separating them. Written as DNA, the CDR3 is TGTGCCAGCAGTCCCCCAGCCTACGAGCAGTACTTC. This sequence encodes CASSPPAYEQYF.

This chain uses TRBV11-2 with TRBJ2-1, with 7 bases identical to TRBD2. CDR1 is SGHAT and CDR2 is FQNNGV in the germline V gene. CDR3 length: 15 amino acids. With V trimmed by 7 bases and J by 0 bases, 6 bases remained unmatched. CDR3 DNA: TGTGCCAGCACTGACGCGGGGGTCTCCTACAATGAGCAGTTCTTC. This codes for CASTDAGVSYNEQFF. Looking up the rest from reference TRBV11-2 and TRBJ2-1 gives the full variable domain: EAGVAQSPRYKIIEKRQSVAFWCNPISGHATLYWYQQILGQGPKLLIQFQNNGVVDDSQLPKDRFSAERLKGVDSTLKIQPAKLEDSAVYLCASTDAGVSYNEQFFGPGTRLTVL.

The rearrangement uses TRBV28 and TRBJ1-3; 8 bases fit TRBD1. The CDR3 consists of 16 residues. Germline V lookup: CDR1 MDHEN, CDR2 SYDVKM. V dropped 5 bases and J dropped 1; count of bases not matched to a gene: 7. CDR3 sequence: CASSPWTGKSGNTIYF. CDR3 DNA: TGTGCCAGCAGTCCTTGGACAGGGAAATCTGGAAACACCATATATTTT.

This chain connects TRBV6-5 to TRBJ2-1; 7 bases are a match to TRBD2. Germline V gene data show CDR1 as MNHEY and CDR2 as SVGAGI. The junction had 10 bases not matched to a gene; V was cut back by 2 bases and J by 6 bases. This CDR3 is built from 16 residues. The CDR3 bases are TGTGCCAGCAGTTACGTGGCGAGCGGGATTTCCAATGAGCAGTTCTTC. Translation gives CASSYVASGISNEQFF.

V usage is TRBV11-3 and J usage is TRBJ2-1; tentative D call: TRBD1 (5 bases). Germline V lookup: CDR1 SGHNT, CDR2 YENEEA. Trimming stripped 2 bases from V and 5 bases from J, with 10 bases between. The CDR3 has 14 amino acids. CDR3 DNA sequence: TGTGCCAGCAGCTTATACCAGGGCCACAATGAGCAGTTCTTC. The encoded protein is CASSLYQGHNEQFF. Using reference TRBV11-3 and TRBJ2-1 for the parts outside the CDR3, the full variable domain is EAGVVQSPRYKIIEKKQPVAFWCNPISGHNTLYWYLQNLGQGPELLIRYENEEAVDDSQLPKDRFSAERLKGVDSTLKIQPAELGDSAVYLCASSLYQGHNEQFFGPGTRLTVL.

The CDR3 DNA is TGTGCCAGCAGCCACCGGACAGGGGGGGAGACCCAGTACTTC. Translated: CASSHRTGGETQYF. This sequence joins TRBV11-2 and TRBJ2-5, with 10 bases matching TRBD1. CDR3 length equals 14 residues. The germline CDR1 and CDR2 sequences are SGHAT and FQNNGV. V lost 5 bases to trimming and J lost 5 bases; unmatched junction nucleotides: 5.

CDR3 sequence (DNA): TGTGCCAGCAGCACCTTCCCGCGGGGGGCGGGGGAGACCCAGTACTTC. Translation gives CASSTFPRGAGETQYF. J is TRBJ2-5 and V is TRBV7-2; TRBD2 matches at 8 bases. After removal of 5 bases from V and 5 bases from J, the junction contained 13 bases not matched to a gene. The CDR3 runs 16 residues. Germline CDR1 and CDR2: SGHTA and FQGNSA.

The chain carries TRBV5-4 and TRBJ1-2; 7 bases line up with TRBD1. Losses at the gene ends were 10 bases for V and 5 bases for J; bases not matched to a gene: 8. The CDR3 length is 12 residues. Looked up from germline, CDR1 is SGHNT and CDR2 is YYREEE (reference sequence). The CDR3 DNA is TGTGCCGGTTCAGACAGGGAATATGGCTACACCTTC. Translated, it gives CAGSDREYGYTF.

V usage is TRBV4-1 and J usage is TRBJ2-4; the D gene is possibly TRBD1 (6 bases). Germline loops: CDR1 MGHRA, CDR2 YSYEKL. V was pared by 1 base and J by 0 bases, with 16 bases between. This CDR3 is built from 18 residues. CDR3 nucleotides: TGCGCCAGCAGCCAAGGGGTGGACAGAGAACTAGCCAAAAACATTCAGTACTTC. Translating it yields CASSQGVDRELAKNIQYF.

J is TRBJ2-4 and V is TRBV7-2, with 8 bases matching TRBD1. Germline trimming cut 5 bases from V and 4 bases from J; bases unmatched to any gene: 7. In germline, CDR1 is SGHTA, CDR2 FQGNSA. This CDR3 has 15 residues. The CDR3 sequence: CASSPDRVRKNIQYF. CDR3 nucleotides: TGTGCCAGCAGCCCGGACAGGGTTCGGAAAAACATTCAGTACTTC.

The chain has TRBV15 and TRBJ1-1, with TRBD1 matching 7 bases. The germline V gene encodes CDR1 LNHNV and CDR2 YYDKDF (reference sequence). This CDR3 is 15 amino acids long. The V and J ends lost 0 bases and 3 bases, in that order; junction bases with no gene match: 4. The CDR3 protein is CATSRDTQGDTEAFF. Written as DNA, the CDR3 is TGTGCCACCAGCAGAGACACCCAGGGGGACACTGAAGCTTTCTTT. Supplemented by reference TRBV15 and TRBJ1-1, the full variable domain reads DAMVIQNPRYQVTQFGKPVTLSCSQTLNHNVMYWYQQKSSQAPKLLFHYYDKDFNNEADTPDNFQSRRPNTSFCFLDIRSPGLGDTAMYLCATSRDTQGDTEAFFGQGTRLTVV.

The chain employs TRBV28 and TRBJ2-1; D may be TRBD2 (5 bases). The ends were cut back, 10 bases at V and 2 bases at J, with 18 bases in the middle. The CDR3 has 15 amino acids. The germline V gene encodes CDR1 MDHEN and CDR2 SYDVKM. The DNA of the CDR3 is TGTGCCATCCATTCCCCGGGATCCACCTACAATGAGCAGTTCTTC. Translation gives CAIHSPGSTYNEQFF.

This chain connects TRBV6-6 to TRBJ1-1; tentative D call: TRBD1 (5 bases). Germline V CDR1 and CDR2: MNHNY, SVGAGI (reference sequence). The CDR3 is 14 amino acids. V lost 2 bases, J lost 6 bases, and 13 bases lay in between. CDR3 nucleotides: TGTGCCAGCAGTTACCGGGGGGTAGGGGCTGAAGCTTTCTTT. Translated, it gives CASSYRGVGAEAFF.

The chain combines TRBV27 with TRBJ2-7; TRBD1 aligns across 11 bases. CDR1 and CDR2 (germline): MNHEY, SMNVEV (reference sequence). Trimming at V came to 3 bases and at J to 2 bases, leaving 0 bases not matched to a gene. This CDR3 region has 14 residues. CDR3 DNA sequence: TGTGCCAGCAGTTTGGGACAGGGGGCCTACGAGCAGTACTTC. Protein sequence: CASSLGQGAYEQYF.

A word on this clone: The sample contains more than one DNA sequence encoding this CDR3. This sequence joins TRBV4-3 and TRBJ2-2, with unresolved D. Germline V gene lookup returns CDR1 LGHNA and CDR2 YSLEER. V was pared by 1 base and J by 4 bases, with 7 bases between. The CDR3 is 14 amino acids. In DNA, the CDR3 is TGCGCCAGCAGCCAAGGGCCCCTCACCGGGGAGCTGTTTTTT. Protein: CASSQGPLTGELFF.

This chain joins TRBV19 and TRBJ1-2, with D perhaps TRBD1 (6 bases). From germline, CDR1 is LNHDA and CDR2 SQIVND (reference sequence). The CDR3 runs 14 residues. The V gene lost 6 bases and the J gene lost 4 bases, with 15 bases spanning the gap. The CDR3 nucleotides read TGTGCCAGTAGCGAGGGGGGGTTTGCCTATGGCTACACCTTC. Translation: CASSEGGFAYGYTF.

The chain is built from TRBV5-1 and TRBJ2-2; D uncertain. Trimming pared 0 bases from V and 1 base from J, leaving 4 bases between. The CDR3 has 14 amino acids. CDR1 SGHRS and CDR2 YFSETQ come from the germline V gene. The CDR3 is CASSLAGNTGELFF. CDR3 nucleotides: TGCGCCAGCAGCTTGGCGGGGAACACCGGGGAGCTGTTTTTT.

The chain recombines TRBV7-2 with TRBJ1-2; the match to TRBD1 covers 11 bases. Trimming removed 1 base from V and 8 bases from J; junction bases left unmatched: 12. Germline V gene data show CDR1 as SGHTA and CDR2 as FQGNSA. There are 17 residues in the CDR3. The CDR3 nucleotides are TGTGCCAGCAGCTTAGAATCGGACAGGGGGCTGTCTAGCGGCTACACCTTC. Its translation is CASSLESDRGLSSGYTF.

The chain couples TRBV5-1 to TRBJ2-7; 11 nucleotides align to TRBD1. The CDR3 length is 13 residues. The ends lost 3 bases at V and 6 bases at J; junction bases unmatched: 2. Germline CDR1 reads SGHRS; CDR2 reads YFSETQ. This CDR3 reads CASSSGQGGEQYF. Here the CDR3 DNA reads TGCGCCAGCAGCTCGGGACAGGGGGGCGAGCAGTACTTC.

CDR3 DNA sequence: TGTGCCAGCAGCTCAGCGGGACTCACAGATACGCAGTATTTT. Amino acid sequence: CASSSAGLTDTQYF. J is TRBJ2-3 and V is TRBV5-4; 7 bases fit TRBD2. V gave up 3 bases and J gave up 2 bases; unmatched junction bases: 3. CDR3 length: 14 amino acids. Germline lookup yields CDR1 SGHNT and CDR2 YYREEE (reference sequence).

This rearrangement joins TRBV15 to TRBJ1-5; D is unresolved. This CDR3 is built from 12 residues. Deletions cut 0 bases from V and 7 bases from J, with 4 bases between. Germline V gene sequence: CDR1 LNHNV, CDR2 YYDKDF (reference sequence). The CDR3 sequence: CATSRDQQPQHF. In nucleotides, the CDR3 is TGTGCCACCAGCAGAGATCAACAGCCCCAGCATTTT.